This T cell receptor beta chain is from a study of T cells in Graves' hyperthyroidism and ophthalmopathy. Whole-study context: The blood sample was taken at first diagnosis, before treatment began.

This clonotype was seen at least ten times. The investigators amplified TCR beta CDR3 regions from RNA transcripts. With the HTBI primer set, the TCR CDR3 went through a first round of RT-PCR. Each CDR3 protein is one row after TCRdb ran MiXCR on the multiplex PCR reads. The sample holds hundreds of thousands of distinct CDR3 sequences; approximately 15% are singletons and the top ten take under 7%. Those with hyperthyroidism were 18 to 65 years old, newly diagnosed, and ill for under 2 months. Uncontrolled infections, other autoimmune diseases, pregnancy or lactation led to exclusion of patients. Fresh 10 ml peripheral blood yielded PBMCs. The germline gives CDR1 SGHAT, CDR2 FQNNGV. V was cut by 1 base and J by 3 bases, with 10 bases left in between. The CDR3 runs 14 residues.

This clonotype was obtained from a woman aged 25-40 years with Graves' hyperthyroidism that later progressed to Graves' ophthalmopathy. The V and J genes are TRBV11-2 and TRBJ2-7; D is undetermined. The sequenced sample consisted of blood. CDR3 protein: CASSLAVSHYEQYF. Here the CDR3 DNA reads TGTGCCAGCAGCTTAGCGGTCAGCCACTACGAGCAGTACTTC.